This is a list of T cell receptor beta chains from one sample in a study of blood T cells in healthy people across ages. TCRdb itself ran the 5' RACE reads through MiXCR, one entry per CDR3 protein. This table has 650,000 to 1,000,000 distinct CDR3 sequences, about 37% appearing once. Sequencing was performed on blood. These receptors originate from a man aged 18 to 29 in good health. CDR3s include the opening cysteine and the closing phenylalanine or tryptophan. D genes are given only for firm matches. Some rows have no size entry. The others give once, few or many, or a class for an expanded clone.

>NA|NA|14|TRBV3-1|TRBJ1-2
TGTGCCAGCAGCCACCACCGGACACTCGATGGCTACACCTTC
CASSHHRTLDGYTF
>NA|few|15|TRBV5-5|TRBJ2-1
TGTGCCAGCAGCATGACAGGCGTACCATTCAATGAGCAGTTCTTC
CASSMTGVPFNEQFF
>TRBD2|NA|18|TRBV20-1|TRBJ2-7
TGCAGTGCTAGAGATCGAACTAGCGGGAGCATTATGACCTACGAGCAGTACTTC
CSARDRTSGSIMTYEQYF
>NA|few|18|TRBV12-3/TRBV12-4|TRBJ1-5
TGTGCCAGCAGTTTAGGTTCCCCCGGGACACAATACGATCAGCCCCAGCATTTT
CASSLGSPGTQYDQPQHF
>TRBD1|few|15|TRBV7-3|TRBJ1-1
TGTGCCAGCAGCTTCTCGACAGGGTCGAGAACTGAAGCTTTCTTT
CASSFSTGSRTEAFF
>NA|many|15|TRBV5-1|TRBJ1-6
TGCGCCAGCAGCTTGGAACGCGGGGTTGATTCACCCCTCCACTTT
CASSLERGVDSPLHF
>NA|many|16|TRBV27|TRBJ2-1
TGTGCCAGCAGTTTACCGGACGGGAGCTCCTACAATGAGCAGTTCTTC
CASSLPDGSSYNEQFF
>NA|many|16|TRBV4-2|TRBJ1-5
TGTGCCAGCAGCCAAGATTTGTGGGGCGCGGATCAGCCCCAGCATTTT
CASSQDLWGADQPQHF
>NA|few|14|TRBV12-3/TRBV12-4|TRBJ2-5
TGTGCCAGCAGTCCAGACCTGTACCAAGAGACCCAGTACTTC
CASSPDLYQETQYF
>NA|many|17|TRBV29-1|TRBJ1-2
TGCAGCGTTGAAGATGGTGAGAGGGACGGCCGAAACTATGGCTACACCTTC
CSVEDGERDGRNYGYTF
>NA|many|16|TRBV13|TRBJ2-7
TGTGCCAGCAGCTTATCCGACACCCGACCTCCCTACGAGCAGTACTTC
CASSLSDTRPPYEQYF
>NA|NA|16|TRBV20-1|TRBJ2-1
TGCAGTGCTCTCCGAACGGGACTTCCCTTCTACAATGAGCAGTTCTTC
CSALRTGLPFYNEQFF
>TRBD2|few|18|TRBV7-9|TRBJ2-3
TGTGCCAGCAGCCCACGCCCGGGACTAGCGGGGGAGTCTGATACGCAGTATTTT
CASSPRPGLAGESDTQYF
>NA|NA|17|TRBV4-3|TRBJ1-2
TGCGCCAGCAGCCAAGTAACCCTACGGAAGCTCGGGTATGGCTACACCTTC
CASSQVTLRKLGYGYTF
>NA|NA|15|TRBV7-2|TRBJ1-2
TGTGCCGGCAGCATTGGGGGGATGCTGAGCTATGGCTACACCTTC
CAGSIGGMLSYGYTF
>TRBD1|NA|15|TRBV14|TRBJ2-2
TGTGCCAGCAGCCAACGACAGGGGGCTAGCGGGGAGCTGTTTTTT
CASSQRQGASGELFF
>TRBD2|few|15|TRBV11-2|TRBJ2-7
TGTGCCAGCAGCCAAGGCGGTAGCGGGGCCTACGAGCAGTACTTC
CASSQGGSGAYEQYF
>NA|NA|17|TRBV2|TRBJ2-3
TGTGCCAGCAGTAGGGCTAAAGGACGGAGGGTCCTAGATACGCAGTATTTT
CASSRAKGRRVLDTQYF
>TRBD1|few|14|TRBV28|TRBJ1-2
TGTGCCAGCACCCCCGCGGGACAGCGAACCGGCTACACCTTC
CASTPAGQRTGYTF
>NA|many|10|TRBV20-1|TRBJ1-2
TGCAGTGCAGGGAACTATGGCTACACCTTC
CSAGNYGYTF
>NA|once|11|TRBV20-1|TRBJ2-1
TGCAGTGCGAAGGGTAGCAATGAGCAGTTCTTC
CSAKGSNEQFF
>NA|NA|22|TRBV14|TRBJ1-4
TGTGCCAGCAGCCAAGGGAGCGTGGGAGGGGCCCGGTTCAGATCAACTAATGAAAAACTGTTTTTT
CASSQGSVGGARFRSTNEKLFF
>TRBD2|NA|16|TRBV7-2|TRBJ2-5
TGTGCCAGCAGCTTCGAAATTAGCGGGGGGTACGAGACCCAGTACTTC
CASSFEISGGYETQYF
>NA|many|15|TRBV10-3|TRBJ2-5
TGTGCCATCAGTGAGCTTAATTGGGGGCAAGAGACCCAGTACTTC
CAISELNWGQETQYF
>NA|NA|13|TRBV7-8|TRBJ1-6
TGTGCCAGCAGCTCCGTATGGAATTCACCCCTCCACTTT
CASSSVWNSPLHF
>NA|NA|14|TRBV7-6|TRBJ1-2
TGTGCCAGCAGCTTAATCCAGGGACCCTATGGCTACACCTTC
CASSLIQGPYGYTF
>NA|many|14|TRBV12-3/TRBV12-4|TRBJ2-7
TGTGCCAGCAGTTTAGCGGTCGCCGTGGACGAGCAGTACTTC
CASSLAVAVDEQYF
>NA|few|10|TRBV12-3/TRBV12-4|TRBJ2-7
TGTGCCAGCAGTAACAATGAGCAGTACTTC
CASSNNEQYF
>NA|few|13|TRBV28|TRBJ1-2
TGTGCCAGCAGTCCCTCCCCAGGGAGGGGCTACACCTTC
CASSPSPGRGYTF
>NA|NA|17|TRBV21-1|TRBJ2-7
TGTGCCAGCAGCAAAGTATGTCGGAGCCAGGGCCCCTACGAGCAGTACTTC
CASSKVCRSQGPYEQYF
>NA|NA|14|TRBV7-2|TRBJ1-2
TGTGCCAGCAGCCGGGGGGGCAGGCGGTATGGCTACACCTTC
CASSRGGRRYGYTF
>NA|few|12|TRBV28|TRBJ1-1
TGTGCCAGCAGTTTATCCGCCACTGAAGCTTTCTTT
CASSLSATEAFF
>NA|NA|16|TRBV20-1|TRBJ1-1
TGCAGTGCCCCCGGAACGGGCAGGTACTTTAACACTGAAGCTTTCTTT
CSAPGTGRYFNTEAFF
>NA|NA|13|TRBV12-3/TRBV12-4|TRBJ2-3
TGTGCCAGCAGTCGACGTAGGACAGATATGCAGTATTTT
CASSRRRTDMQYF
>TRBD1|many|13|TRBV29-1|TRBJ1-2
TGCAGCGTTGAGGGGGACAGGGTTTACGGCTACACCTTC
CSVEGDRVYGYTF
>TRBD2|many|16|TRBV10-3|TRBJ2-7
TGTGCCATCAGTGCAGGACTAGCGGGGTTATCCTACGAGCAGTACTTC
CAISAGLAGLSYEQYF
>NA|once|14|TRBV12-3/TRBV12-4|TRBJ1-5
TGTGCCAGCAGTTTATCGGGCCACAAACAGCCCCAGCATTTT
CASSLSGHKQPQHF
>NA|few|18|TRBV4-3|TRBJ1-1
TGCGCCAGCAGCCAAGATCCCACAGGCCCCAAAGTAAAGGCTGAAGCTTTCTTT
CASSQDPTGPKVKAEAFF
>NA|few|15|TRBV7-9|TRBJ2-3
TGTGCCAGCAGCCCCCTGGGCGACTTCTCAGATACGCAGTATTTT
CASSPLGDFSDTQYF
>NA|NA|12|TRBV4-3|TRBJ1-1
TGCGCCAGCAGCCAGGAACAGGGCGAAGCTTTCTTT
CASSQEQGEAFF
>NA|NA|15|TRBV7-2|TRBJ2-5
TGTGCCAGCAGCCCCCAGGGGGGGGTTTACAATGAGCAGTACTTC
CASSPQGGVYNEQYF
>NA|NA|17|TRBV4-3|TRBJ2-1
TGCGCCAGCAGCTCCCACTTACGGAAAGGGACCTACAATGAGCAGTTCTTC
CASSSHLRKGTYNEQFF